The clone carrying this T cell receptor (beta chain) was counted a few times. The antigen is undetermined. This specimen comes from a study of identical twins. Study observations and caveats: Recombination models fit unrelated individuals' TCR alpha sharing but underestimated twins'. Insertions were reduced in abundant cord blood beta clonotypes but not in memory repertoires.

Addition of a universal primer site occurred through template switching, and cDNA carried unique molecular identifiers. TCRdb processed the 5' RACE reads anew with MiXCR; each CDR3 protein has one entry. Here the sample spans a few hundred thousand distinct CDR3 sequences, about 8.9% being singletons. The CDR3 covers 15 residues. V lost 1 base to trimming and J lost 2 bases, with 15 bases between them. Germline CDR1 is DFQATT and CDR2 is SNEGSKA (reference sequence). These records were also assigned to another study, of yellow fever vaccine responses in identical twins. That source notes: Twins' vaccine T cell response reportedly gave the appearance of partial convergence and partial personalization.

Sequencing input: CD8+ T cells sorted from blood. The TCR sequence derives from a woman between 18 and 29 years old in good health. The rearrangement joins TRBV20-1 to TRBJ2-7; D call uncertain. The CDR3 DNA sequence: TGCAGTGCTAGAGGATACAAAAGCTTGGCCTACGAGCAGTACTTC. Amino acids: CSARGYKSLAYEQYF.